This is a list of T cell receptor beta chains from one sample in a study of blood T cells in healthy people across ages. TCRdb reprocessed the 5' RACE reads with MiXCR, giving one entry per CDR3 protein. Of 650,000 to 800,000 distinct CDR3 sequences listed, 40% to 50% are singletons. Material for sequencing was blood. The origin of the receptors is a man aged 60 to 69 in good health. The CDR3 runs from the conserved cysteine through the conserved F or W.

j_gene: TRBJ2-3; v_gene: TRBV3-1; CDR3aa: CASSLMGPGDTQYF
j_gene: TRBJ2-6; v_gene: TRBV6-4; CDR3aa: CASSEEGGSSSGANVLTF
j_gene: TRBJ2-7; v_gene: TRBV7-9; CDR3aa: CASSSAGTDRAIPRHEQYF
j_gene: TRBJ2-7; v_gene: TRBV7-9; CDR3aa: CASSLGQGNDEQYF
j_gene: TRBJ2-1; v_gene: TRBV12-3/TRBV12-4; CDR3aa: CASSLFSSGGNFGEQFF
j_gene: TRBJ1-1; v_gene: TRBV7-9; CDR3aa: CASSLGTGENTEAFF
j_gene: TRBJ2-1; v_gene: TRBV12-3/TRBV12-4; CDR3aa: CASSLAQGSGEQFF
j_gene: TRBJ2-3; v_gene: TRBV7-2; CDR3aa: CASSLADRARGGTDTQYF
j_gene: TRBJ1-5; v_gene: TRBV2; CDR3aa: CASSDRGDRSQPQHF
j_gene: TRBJ2-1; v_gene: TRBV13; CDR3aa: CASSLGQGSSYNEQFF
j_gene: TRBJ2-2; v_gene: TRBV13; CDR3aa: CASSTLGTSGNTGELFF
j_gene: TRBJ2-5; v_gene: TRBV7-9; CDR3aa: CASSSLWTQYF
j_gene: TRBJ2-7; v_gene: TRBV28; CDR3aa: CASSLGGRGTEQYF
j_gene: TRBJ2-3; v_gene: TRBV6-2/TRBV6-3; CDR3aa: CASSKGTHDSTATQYF
j_gene: TRBJ2-3; v_gene: TRBV4-3; CDR3aa: CASSPRTLDTQYF
j_gene: TRBJ2-2; v_gene: TRBV20-1; CDR3aa: CSARNRLNTGELFF